The source of this T cell receptor beta chain is a study of blood T cell repertoires in COVID-19 (dated by TCRdb to the early 2020s). A note on the overall study: Collaborator samples came from the United States, Italy and Spain and covered acute and convalescent phases of COVID-19. The samples were drawn from two sources: the first 160 participants of the ongoing ImmuneRACE study, and 1,200 or so subjects contributed by 6 global collaborators. A de-identified subject ID, COVID-19 status, age in years and sex were almost always included in the sample metadata. A freely available public database, intended as a resource for researchers studying the immune response to SARS-CoV-2, is where the repertoires were released. The dataset comprised deeply sampled blood TCRbeta repertoires from subjects exposed to, actively infected with, or recovered from COVID-19. The prospective study material was composed of cDNA or gDNA derived from T cells, B-cell-depleted T cells, or PBMCs. Where HLA class I and class II types were available, the types were taken from metadata supplied by the sample provider, not from assay-based typing.

What the study reported, not specific to this receptor: The amount of clinical and demographic metadata varied by source and participant and was provided uncurated.

TCRbeta CDR3 regions were amplified from genomic DNA by means of the immunoSEQ Assay, a bias-controlled multiplex PCR. From the authors' description of their analysis: The number of nucleated cells in each sample was estimated from the amplification of reference gene primers within the assay. Sequence reads were collapsed and filtered to measure the absolute abundance of every unique TCRbeta CDR3 rearrangement. For each sample, productive Simpson clonality was calculated by taking the square root of Simpson's diversity index across productive rearrangements. The immuneACCESS repertoire file appears here via TCRdb, limited to in-frame rearrangements. These files lack a portion of the clones; in checked studies, under half of the deficit traces to unresolved V genes, and the cause of the others is not known. V and J calls and clone size are copied from that table; D and trimming were computed from the DNA. The sample table contains 150,000 to 200,000 clones; only one count was recorded for 65% to 90% of them. The ten top clones hold about 9.7% of the sample.

From a lookup of the germline V gene (reference sequence), CDR1 and CDR2 are LNHDA and SQIVND. Relative to germline, V is 7 bases shorter and J is 2 bases shorter, with 12 bases between their ends. The CDR3 spans 14 residues, from the cysteine through the phenylalanine. The only DNA kept is the CDR3, 42 bases in frame from the first base. About this clone itself: The target of this receptor is not known. There are no base qualities to consult, and no much larger clone falls within one base.

The collaborating institutions used their own protocols to collect whole blood in K2EDTA tubes. For TCRbeta analysis, collaborators shipped samples as frozen whole blood, isolated PBMCs, or DNA extracted from either of those sample types. The sequenced sample consisted of peripheral blood. This TCR was sampled from a man aged 45-65 years with active or convalescent COVID-19. The sequence is built from TRBV19 and TRBJ1-5; no D gene is confidently identified. CDR3 sequence: CASTGLGRNQPQHF. Read as DNA, the sequence is TGTGCCAGTACGGGGTTAGGGCGCAATCAGCCCCAGCATTTT.